The following is a T cell receptor (beta chain) sequence with its context. The CDR3 totals 13 residues. V was cut by 4 bases and J by 1 base, with 8 bases left in between. The V gene's germline CDR1 is SGHNT and CDR2 YYREEE (reference sequence). The sample originates from a study of somatic mutations in cytotoxic T cells in rheumatoid arthritis. Study at large: Sorting by flow gave nearly 100% purity for some V beta antibody-stained T-cell populations, including V beta1+ cells sequenced for TCRB.

TCRdb keeps only in-frame clones here, not all; method: immunoSEQ multiplex PCR. This table holds some 29,000 clones, approximately 86% found once. V and J are TRBV5-4 and TRBJ1-1; D unclear. Material for sequencing was CD8+ T cells sorted from blood. The receptor's source is an adult with rheumatoid arthritis. CDR3 in DNA: TGTGCCAGCAGCCCTAGGACGAACACTGAAGCTTTCTTT. Its translation: CASSPRTNTEAFF.